This TCR beta chain was observed in a study of CD8+CD57+ T cells in acquired aplastic anemia. This clonotype was found many times. The CDR3 loop spans 12 amino acids. Germline V gene lookup returns CDR1 SGHTA and CDR2 FQGTGA. Trimming shortened V by 5 bases and J by 6 bases, and 7 bases separated the two germline ends. Patients included in sequencing had previously demonstrated CD8+CD57+ cell expansion by flow cytometry. Severe acquired aplastic anemia was the diagnosis recorded for all patients. Genomic DNA, the template, was used for profiling of the TCR beta VDJ and CDR3. TCRdb fed the reads into MiXCR, producing one record per CDR3 protein. Altogether 200,000 to 300,000 distinct CDR3 sequences are present, about 44% being singletons, with the ten largest covering about 7.8%.

V usage is TRBV7-3 and J usage is TRBJ2-2; D gene unclear. The clonotype originates from a human donor with aplastic anemia. The sample taken for sequencing was sorted CD4+, CD8+, or CD8+CD57+ T cells (not recorded which) from PBMCs. The CDR3 here is CASSPGAGELFF. The DNA for the CDR3 is TGTGCCAGCAGCCCCGGTGCCGGGGAGCTGTTTTTT.